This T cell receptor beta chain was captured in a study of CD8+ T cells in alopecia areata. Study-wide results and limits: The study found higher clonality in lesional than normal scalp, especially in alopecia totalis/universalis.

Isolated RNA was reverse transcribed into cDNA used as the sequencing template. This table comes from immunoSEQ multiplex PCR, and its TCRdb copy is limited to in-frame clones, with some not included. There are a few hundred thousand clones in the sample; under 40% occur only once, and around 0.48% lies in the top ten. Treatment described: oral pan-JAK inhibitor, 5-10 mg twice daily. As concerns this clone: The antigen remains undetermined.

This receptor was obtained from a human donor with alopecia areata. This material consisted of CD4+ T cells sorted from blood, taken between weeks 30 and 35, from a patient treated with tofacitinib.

The CDR3 coding sequence is TGTGCCTGGAGTGTACGCGGGGCGGGAGGCTACACCTTC. It yields the protein CAWSVRGAGGYTF. This rearrangement joins TRBV30 to TRBJ1-2; tentative D call: TRBD1 (5 bases). Germline V gene lookup returns CDR1 GTSNPN and CDR2 SVGIG (reference sequence). CDR3 size: 13 residues. V dropped 0 bases and J dropped 8 bases, with 13 bases sitting between them.